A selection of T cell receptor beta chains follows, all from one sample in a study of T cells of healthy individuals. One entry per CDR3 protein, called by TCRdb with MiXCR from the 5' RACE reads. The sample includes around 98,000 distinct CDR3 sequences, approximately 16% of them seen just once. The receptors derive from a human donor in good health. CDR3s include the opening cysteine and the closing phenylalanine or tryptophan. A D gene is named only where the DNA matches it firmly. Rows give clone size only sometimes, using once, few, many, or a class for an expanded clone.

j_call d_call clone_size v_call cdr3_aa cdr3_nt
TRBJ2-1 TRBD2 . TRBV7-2 CASKLAGGYNEQFF TGTGCCAGCAAATTAGCGGGGGGGTACAATGAGCAGTTCTTC
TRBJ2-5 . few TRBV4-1 CASSRHRESETQYF TGCGCCAGCAGCCGCCACAGGGAGTCCGAGACCCAGTACTTC
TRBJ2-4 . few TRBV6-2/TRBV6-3 CASSYGGGLQYF TGTGCCAGCAGTTACGGTGGGGGGCTTCAGTACTTC
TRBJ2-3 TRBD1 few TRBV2 CASSLTGGNTDTQYF TGTGCCAGCAGTCTGACAGGGGGGAACACAGATACGCAGTATTTT
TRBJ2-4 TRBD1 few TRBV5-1 CASSADPGQGFSAKNIQYF TGCGCCAGCAGCGCGGATCCGGGACAGGGTTTTTCGGCCAAAAACATTCAGTACTTC
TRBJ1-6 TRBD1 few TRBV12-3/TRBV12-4 CASSSGTVHYNSPLHF TGTGCCAGCAGTTCCGGGACAGTCCATTATAATTCACCCCTCCACTTT
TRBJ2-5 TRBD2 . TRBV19 CASSSWTRATTQYF TGTGCCAGTAGTTCCTGGACTAGAGCAACGACCCAGTACTTC
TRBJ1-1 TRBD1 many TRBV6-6 CASSLVQGGADAFF TGTGCCAGCAGCCTCGTTCAAGGGGGCGCGGACGCTTTCTTT
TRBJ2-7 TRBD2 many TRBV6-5 CASSWRGTSGRDEQYF TGTGCCAGCAGTTGGAGGGGGACTAGCGGAAGGGACGAGCAGTACTTC
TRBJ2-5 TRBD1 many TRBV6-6 CASRQDREEYRFGETQYF TGTGCCAGCAGGCAGGACAGGGAGGAGTATCGCTTCGGAGAGACCCAGTACTTC
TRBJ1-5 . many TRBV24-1 CATSGRNQPQHF TGTGCCACCAGTGGAAGGAATCAGCCCCAGCATTTT
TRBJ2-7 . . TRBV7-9 CASSLVPPYDEQYF TGTGCCAGCAGCTTAGTCCCCCCCTACGACGAGCAGTACTTC
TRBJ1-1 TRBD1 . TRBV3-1 CASSHGQGATEAFF TGTGCCAGCAGCCACGGACAGGGGGCTACTGAAGCTTTCTTT
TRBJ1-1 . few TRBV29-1 CSVSLGWAMGTEAFF TGCAGCGTCTCCCTAGGCTGGGCGATGGGCACTGAAGCTTTCTTT
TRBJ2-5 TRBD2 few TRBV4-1 CASRSGGAGTQYF TGCGCCAGCAGGAGCGGGGGGGCGGGGACCCAGTACTTC
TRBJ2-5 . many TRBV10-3 CAIKGAQQETQYF TGTGCCATCAAGGGCGCACAACAAGAGACCCAGTACTTC
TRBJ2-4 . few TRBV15 CATSTRWGNIQYF TGTGCCACCAGCACGAGGTGGGGAAACATTCAGTACTTC
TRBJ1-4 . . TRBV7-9 CASSRGYGEKLFF TGTGCCAGCAGCAGGGGTTACGGTGAAAAACTGTTTTTT
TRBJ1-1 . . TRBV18 CASSGQNPNGNTEAFF TGTGCCAGCTCAGGACAGAACCCCAATGGAAACACTGAAGCTTTCTTT
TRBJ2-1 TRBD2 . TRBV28 CASRTSGPEQFF TGTGCCAGCAGGACTAGCGGGCCGGAGCAGTTCTTC
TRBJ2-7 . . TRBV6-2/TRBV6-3 CASSPLQGGEQYF TGTGCCAGCAGTCCCCTTCAGGGCGGCGAGCAGTACTTC
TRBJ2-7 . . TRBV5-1 CASKEGTGEQYF TGCGCCAGCAAGGAGGGGACGGGGGAGCAGTACTTC
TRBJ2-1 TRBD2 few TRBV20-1 CSARDRKRGYNEQFF TGCAGTGCTAGAGATAGGAAGCGGGGATACAATGAGCAGTTCTTC
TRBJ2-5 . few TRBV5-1 CASSLALETQYF TGCGCCAGCAGCTTGGCTCTAGAGACCCAGTACTTC
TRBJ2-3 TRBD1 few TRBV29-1 CSFGQGQTDTQYF TGCAGCTTCGGACAGGGGCAGACAGATACGCAGTATTTT
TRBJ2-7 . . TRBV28 CASSFSRVNYEQYF TGTGCCAGCAGTTTCAGCAGGGTCAACTACGAGCAGTACTTC